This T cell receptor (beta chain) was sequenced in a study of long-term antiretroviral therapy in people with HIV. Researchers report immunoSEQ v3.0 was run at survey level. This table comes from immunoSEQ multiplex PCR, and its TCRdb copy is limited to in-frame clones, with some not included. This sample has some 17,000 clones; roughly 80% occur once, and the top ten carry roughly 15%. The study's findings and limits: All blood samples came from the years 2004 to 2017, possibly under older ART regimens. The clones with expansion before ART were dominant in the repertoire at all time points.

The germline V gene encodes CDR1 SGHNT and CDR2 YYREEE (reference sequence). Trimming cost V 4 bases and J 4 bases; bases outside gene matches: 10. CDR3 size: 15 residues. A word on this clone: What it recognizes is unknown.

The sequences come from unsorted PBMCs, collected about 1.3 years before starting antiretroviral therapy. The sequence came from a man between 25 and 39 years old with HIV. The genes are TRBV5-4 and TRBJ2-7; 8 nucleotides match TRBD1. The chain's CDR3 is CASSPNRQGRYEQYF. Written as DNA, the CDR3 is TGTGCCAGCAGCCCAAACAGACAGGGGAGGTACGAGCAGTACTTC.